This T cell receptor beta chain was captured in a study of CD8+ T cells in alopecia areata (dated by TCRdb to 2017 to 2018). General notes on the study: Treated patients were enrolled in an open-label pilot trial of oral tofacitinib at 5 to 10 mg twice daily for moderate-to-severe alopecia areata. Patients received tofacitinib for 6 to 18 months and were then followed off drug for 6 months to check for delayed response and recurrence. The SALT score, which quantifies the percentage of affected scalp surface area, was used to measure disease severity in treated patients. High-throughput TCRbeta sequencing was used to examine T cell clonal expansion in alopecia areata in both the C3H/HeJ mouse model and human patients. Scalp tissue and sorted CD4+ and CD8+ peripheral blood T cells from patchy and totalis/universalis alopecia areata patients and from healthy controls were covered by human TCRbeta sequencing. Biopsies were taken from tofacitinib-treated patients at baseline and at 4 and 24 weeks of treatment, and a later scalp biopsy was taken in several of the tofacitinib-treated patients. Scalp clonality was compared across normal scalp (n=4), patchy alopecia areata scalp (n=8), and alopecia totalis/universalis scalp (n=8). RNA came from the PAXgene miRNA kit for fixed scalp, the miRNeasy kit for PBMCs, and the RNeasy kit for mouse skin. immunoSEQ multiplex PCR using 35 Vbeta forward primers and 13 Jbeta reverse primers was used to amplify TCRbeta CDR3 regions.

This specimen's time point label, per the study, means: 24 weeks on oral tofacitinib. The treatment or condition label, read with the paper, signifies: oral pan-JAK inhibitor, 5-10 mg twice daily. From alopecia areata patients, peripheral blood was collected along with lesional scalp punch biopsies. PBMCs were separated by density centrifugation and stained for CD3, CD4 and CD8, after which CD4+ and CD8+ T cells were sorted on a FACSAria. V and J lose 0 bases and 0 bases, and a span of 9 bases separates them. For CDR1 and CDR2, the germline V gene lists MGHDK and SYGVNS. The CDR3 spans 16 residues, from the cysteine through the phenylalanine. Of the read, only the CDR3 DNA is kept; its 48 bases are in frame from base 1. Summary of the overall study and its limitations: Compared with normal scalp, lesional scalp, particularly in alopecia totalis/universalis, had higher clonality and more expanded CD8+ clones, which suggests antigenic drive. Because the treated cohort was small and included a single nonresponder, larger studies are needed to assess links between baseline CD8+ expansion and response. Tofacitinib significantly decreased scalp clonality and the number of expanded CD8+ clones among the top 100 scalp clones. Shared TCR sequences between patients were less evident than in mice, which may be partly attributable to HLA diversity in the patient population. Many expanded lesional clones were found to persist in scalp and blood during tofacitinib treatment, and relapse after treatment cessation may be partly explained by this persistence. Unlike mouse skin, where gammadelta T cells dominate, normal human skin contains resident alphabeta T cells that get sequenced too, which complicates analysis of the scalp TCR repertoire.

Libraries were prepared through the immunoSEQ multiplex PCR assay. For TCR sequencing, RNA was extracted from every sample and reverse transcribed into cDNA to serve as template. SuperScript III was used for first-strand cDNA synthesis, primed with a 2:1 mix of oligo-dT and random hexamers. A synthetic immune receptor repertoire was used to assess amplification bias, and residual bias was removed computationally. Processing in the source paper ran as follows. After raw reads were preprocessed to remove errors, the CDR3 was defined following IMGT conventions as running from the conserved cysteine to phenylalanine. To get clonality, Shannon entropy was normalized by log2 of the number of productive unique TCRs and the result was subtracted from 1. CD4 or CD8 identity of scalp clones was inferred by cross-referencing scalp TCRbeta sequences with sorted blood CD4 and CD8 repertoires. TCRdb retrieved this table from immuneACCESS and kept in-frame rearrangements only. Not all clones are present; in checked studies, unresolved V genes account for under half, and no reason is known for the remainder. That table furnishes V, J and clone size, whereas the DNA furnished D and trimming. Present in this sample are 80,000 to 95,000 clones, 44% of which were seen just once. The ten largest clones add up to around 19% of the sample.

Note on this clone: Its antigen remains undetermined. No per-base quality is available; no much larger clone lies one base away.

This material consisted of CD8+ T cells sorted from blood, taken at week 24, from a patient treated with tofacitinib. The receptor was isolated from a human donor with alopecia areata. The chain is encoded by TRBV25-1 joined to TRBJ2-1, with the D gene not clear enough to name. The CDR3 protein: CASSEYLRSSYNEQFF. The base sequence is TGTGCCAGCAGTGAATATCTGCGGAGCTCCTACAATGAGCAGTTCTTC.